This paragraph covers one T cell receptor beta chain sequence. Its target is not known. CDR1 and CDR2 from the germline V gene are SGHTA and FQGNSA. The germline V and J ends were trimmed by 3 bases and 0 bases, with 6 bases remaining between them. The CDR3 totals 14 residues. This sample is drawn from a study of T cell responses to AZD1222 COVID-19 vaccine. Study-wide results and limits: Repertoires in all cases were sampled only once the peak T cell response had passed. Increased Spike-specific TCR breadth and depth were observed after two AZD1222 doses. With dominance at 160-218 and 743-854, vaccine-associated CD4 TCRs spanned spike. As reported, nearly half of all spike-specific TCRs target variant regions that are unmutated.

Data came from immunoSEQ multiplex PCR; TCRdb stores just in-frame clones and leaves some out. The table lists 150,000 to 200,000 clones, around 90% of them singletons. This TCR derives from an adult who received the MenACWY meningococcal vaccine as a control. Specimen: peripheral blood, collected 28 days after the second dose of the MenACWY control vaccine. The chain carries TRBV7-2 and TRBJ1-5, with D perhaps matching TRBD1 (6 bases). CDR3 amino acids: CASSLTGSNQPQHF. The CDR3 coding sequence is TGTGCCAGCAGCTTGACAGGTAGCAATCAGCCCCAGCATTTT. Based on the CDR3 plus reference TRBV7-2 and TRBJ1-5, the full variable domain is GAGVSQSPSNKVTEKGKDVELRCDPISGHTALYWYRQSLGQGLEFLIYFQGNSAPDKSGLPSDRFSAERTGGSVSTLTIQRTQQEDSAVYLCASSLTGSNQPQHFGDGTRLSIL.